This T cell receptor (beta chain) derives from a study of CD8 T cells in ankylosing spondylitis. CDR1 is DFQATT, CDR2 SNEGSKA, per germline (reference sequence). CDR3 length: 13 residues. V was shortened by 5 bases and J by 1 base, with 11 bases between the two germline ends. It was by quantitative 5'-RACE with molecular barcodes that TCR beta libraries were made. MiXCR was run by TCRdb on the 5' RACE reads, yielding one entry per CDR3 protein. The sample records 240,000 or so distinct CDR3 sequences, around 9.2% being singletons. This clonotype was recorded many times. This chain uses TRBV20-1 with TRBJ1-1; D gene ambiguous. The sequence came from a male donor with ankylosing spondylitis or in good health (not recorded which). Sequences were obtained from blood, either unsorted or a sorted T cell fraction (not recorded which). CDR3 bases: TGCAGTGCTCGCACTGGGGAGAACACTGAAGCTTTCTTT. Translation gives CSARTGENTEAFF.